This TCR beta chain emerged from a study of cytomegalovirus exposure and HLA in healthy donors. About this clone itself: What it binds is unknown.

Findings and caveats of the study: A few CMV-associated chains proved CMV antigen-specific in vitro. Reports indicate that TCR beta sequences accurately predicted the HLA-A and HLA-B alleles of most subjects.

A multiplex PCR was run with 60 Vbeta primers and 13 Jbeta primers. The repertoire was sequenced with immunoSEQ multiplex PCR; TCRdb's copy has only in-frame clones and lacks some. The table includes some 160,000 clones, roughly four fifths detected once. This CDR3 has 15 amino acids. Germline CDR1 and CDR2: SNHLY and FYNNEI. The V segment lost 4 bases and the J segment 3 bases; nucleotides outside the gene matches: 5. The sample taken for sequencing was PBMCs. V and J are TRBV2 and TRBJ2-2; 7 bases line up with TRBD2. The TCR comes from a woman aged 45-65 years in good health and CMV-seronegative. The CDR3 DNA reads TGTGCCAGCAGTGTGGCTAGCGGATACACCGGGGAGCTGTTTTTT. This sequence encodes CASSVASGYTGELFF.